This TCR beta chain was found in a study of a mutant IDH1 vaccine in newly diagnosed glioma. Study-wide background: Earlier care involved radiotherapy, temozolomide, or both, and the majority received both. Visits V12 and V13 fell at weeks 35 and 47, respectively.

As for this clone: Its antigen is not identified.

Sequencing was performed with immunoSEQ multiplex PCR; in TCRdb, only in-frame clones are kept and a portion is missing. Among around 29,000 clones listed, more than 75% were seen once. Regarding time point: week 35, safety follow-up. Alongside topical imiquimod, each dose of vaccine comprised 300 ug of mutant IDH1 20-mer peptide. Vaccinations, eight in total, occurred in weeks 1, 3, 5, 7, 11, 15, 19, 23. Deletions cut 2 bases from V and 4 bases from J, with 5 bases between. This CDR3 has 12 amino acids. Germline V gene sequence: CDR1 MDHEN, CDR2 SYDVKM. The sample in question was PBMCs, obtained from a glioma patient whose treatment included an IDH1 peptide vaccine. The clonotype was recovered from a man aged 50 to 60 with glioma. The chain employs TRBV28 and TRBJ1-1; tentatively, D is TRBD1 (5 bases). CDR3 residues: CASSLQGTEAFF. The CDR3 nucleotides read TGTGCCAGCAGTTTACAGGGCACTGAAGCTTTCTTT.